This T cell receptor beta chain was documented in a study of human T cells and chemical hapten exposure. At the level of the study: Donors were sensitized with 2% DPC on the upper inner arm. Predominantly women, the patients had alopecia areata, totalis or universalis. Yields of TCR per sample differed, chiefly owing to small differences in pooled library volume. Study results and caveats: Against controls, expanded TCRs gave rise to significantly more large CDR3 similarity clusters.

TCRdb reanalysed the RACE reads using MiXCR and keeps one entry per CDR3 protein. Altogether a few hundred thousand distinct CDR3 sequences are present, about 6% being singletons, with the ten largest covering 5% to 6%. This clonotype was seen ten or more times. Its antigen is unidentified. Specified time point: patch test 2, 6 weeks after DPC sensitization. Stated treatment: therapeutic diphenylcyclopropenone sensitization with weekly scalp DPC. The clonotype comes from a woman between 18 and 29 years old with alopecia areata. Some clones in this sample may be carry-over from other donors' samples. Sequenced material: whole blood, taken in connection with sensitization to the hapten diphenylcyclopropenone (DPC).

The CDR3 reads CASSYWGRGGTEAFF. The CDR3 nucleotides read TGTGCCAGCAGTTACTGGGGCAGGGGAGGGACTGAAGCTTTCTTT. V usage is TRBV6-5 and J usage is TRBJ1-1, with D maybe TRBD1 (6 bases). V shed 1 base and J shed 5 bases, with 14 bases lying between them. Germline assignment: CDR1 MNHEY and CDR2 SVGAGI. The CDR3 is 15 residues long.